The rows below give T cell receptor beta chains drawn from one sample of a study of CD4 T cells in relation to SARS-CoV-2 and coronaviruses. Their cognate antigens are unknown. Libraries were prepared by immunoSEQ multiplex PCR; TCRdb keeps only in-frame clonotypes and omits some of them. Here the sample spans some 21,000 clones, 65% to 80% being singletons. Sequencing was carried out using CD4+ T cells from PBMCs, cultured in vitro. The receptors here all came from a human donor in good health. Both conserved end residues are trimmed from each CDR3.

V gene	J gene	CDR3 protein
TRBV9	TRBJ1-3	ASSPGQGPSGNTIY
TRBV7-6	TRBJ2-2	ASSSWDRGAGELF
TRBV7-8	TRBJ2-1	ASVLQDLRSYNEQF
TRBV23-1	TRBJ1-4	ASSQPDRVGEKLF
TRBV6-5	TRBJ2-1	ASSSEPGSYNEQF
TRBV30	TRBJ1-5	AWRQTPNQPQH
TRBV5-5	TRBJ2-7	ASSFGLAGAAEQY
TRBV30	TRBJ1-1	AWSTKGEAF
TRBV5-1	TRBJ1-1	ASSLYGTANTEAF
TRBV10-2	TRBJ2-4	ASSESGASGGGIQY
TRBV30	TRBJ1-2	AWRAGGVDGYT
TRBV12-3/TRBV12-4	TRBJ1-2	ASSLQRREGYT
TRBV5-4	TRBJ2-1	ASSSSALAGGRRDDEQF
TRBV24-1	TRBJ2-2	ATSGTSSITLGTGELF
TRBV6-2/TRBV6-3	TRBJ2-7	ASSYYGLEQY
TRBV12-3/TRBV12-4	TRBJ2-2	ASSLPGELF
TRBV6-1	TRBJ1-4	ASSEVGRGNEKLF
TRBV28	TRBJ2-5	ASSLIQEETQY
TRBV2	TRBJ1-5	ASTGRNQPQH
TRBV18	TRBJ1-5	ASSPFTGAEDQPQH
TRBV14	TRBJ2-5	ASSQDFQTQY
TRBV19	TRBJ1-2	ASKRVQDLNYGYT
TRBV19	TRBJ2-1	ASSPHSGGAAIRNEQF
TRBV7-9	TRBJ1-2	ASSLGGAGWNVGYGYT
TRBV11-2	TRBJ2-1	ASSLPVDPLYNEQF
TRBV4-2	TRBJ2-1	ASRRDSSTYNEQF
TRBV14	TRBJ1-5	ASSRVDRVEQPQH
TRBV7-2	TRBJ2-3	ASSSTTGLSADTQY
TRBV5-4	TRBJ2-7	ASSPGHSYEQY
TRBV30	TRBJ2-7	AWRLWGSGDEQY
TRBV15	TRBJ2-1	ATSQDRGHNEQF
TRBV5-1	TRBJ2-1	ASSLVPSGGDEQF
TRBV18	TRBJ1-2	ASSPTMDSSLDGYT
TRBV5-6	TRBJ2-7	ASSLDTGWEQY
TRBV19	TRBJ2-2	ASSVIGELF
TRBV6-4	TRBJ1-2	ASSPGGWRGYT
TRBV6-4	TRBJ1-6	ASSEYGTEIDNSPLH
TRBV5-1	TRBJ2-7	ASSNGLAGLEQY
TRBV30	TRBJ2-1	AWKRWRFNEQF
TRBV6-5	TRBJ1-6	ASVLGQTNSPLH
TRBV12-5	TRBJ2-2	ASGLFTGETGELF
TRBV15	TRBJ1-1	ATSRQDRGVVNTEAF
TRBV15	TRBJ2-2	ATSGGTARSGELF
TRBV5-1	TRBJ2-5	ASSWGDRSEETQY
TRBV29-1	TRBJ2-5	SVDRDRQY
TRBV5-1	TRBJ2-5	ASSLGARGQETQY
TRBV19	TRBJ2-1	ASSIQGGMDEQF